The text below deals with one TCR beta chain. These data are taken from a study of T cell changes during pregnancy in multiple sclerosis. Sequencing used immunoSEQ multiplex PCR; TCRdb keeps in-frame clones, though not all of them. The sample comprises tens of thousands of clones, approximately 90% of which are singletons, and more than 0.4% rests with the top ten. V was cut by 2 bases and J by 8 bases, with 13 bases left in between. There are 15 residues in the CDR3. Germline CDR1 and CDR2: MNHEY and SVGAGI. V and J are TRBV6-5 and TRBJ1-6, with a tentative D call TRBD1 (5 bases). The sample consisted of CD4+ T cells from peripheral blood mononuclear cells, taken before pregnancy. This TCR was sampled from a female donor with multiple sclerosis, enrolled in a pregnancy study. This CDR3 reads CASSYGGLGYSPLHF. CDR3 nucleotides: TGTGCCAGCAGTTACGGGGGACTAGGGTATTCACCCCTCCACTTT.